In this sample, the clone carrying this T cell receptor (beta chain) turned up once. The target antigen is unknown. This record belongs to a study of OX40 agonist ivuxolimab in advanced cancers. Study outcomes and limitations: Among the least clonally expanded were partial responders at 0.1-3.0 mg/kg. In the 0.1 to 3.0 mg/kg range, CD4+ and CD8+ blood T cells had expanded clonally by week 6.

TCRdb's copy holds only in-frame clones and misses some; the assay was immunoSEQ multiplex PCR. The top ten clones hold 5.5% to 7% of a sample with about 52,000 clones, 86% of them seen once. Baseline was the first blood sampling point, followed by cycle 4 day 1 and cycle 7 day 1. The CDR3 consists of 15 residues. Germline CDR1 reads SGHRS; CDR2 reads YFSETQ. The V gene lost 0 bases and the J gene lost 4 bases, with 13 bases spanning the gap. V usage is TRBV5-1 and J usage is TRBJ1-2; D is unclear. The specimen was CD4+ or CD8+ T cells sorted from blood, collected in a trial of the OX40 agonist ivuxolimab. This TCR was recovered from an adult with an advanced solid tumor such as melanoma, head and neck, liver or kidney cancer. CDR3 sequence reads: CASSLGTGRTYGYTF. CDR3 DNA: TGCGCCAGCAGCTTGGGGACCGGCAGGACCTATGGCTACACCTTC.